The 2 T cell receptor beta chains listed next were all sequenced from one sample in a study of blood T cell repertoires in COVID-19 (dated by TCRdb to 2019 to 2021). The library was made by the immunoSEQ multiplex PCR assay. In TCRdb, the immuneACCESS table is reduced to in-frame sequences with V and J assigned. These tables do not hold every clone; where another copy was compared, an unresolved V gene accounts for under half, and the others remain unexplained. The sample table shows over 100,000 clones, and around nine tenths are seen once. The ten largest clonotypes hold about an eighth of the sample. Sequencing was carried out using peripheral blood. The receptors shown here come from a woman between 65 and 79 years old with COVID-19, enrolled during active disease.

This clone appeared a few times. The chain couples TRBV12-3 or TRBV12-4 to TRBJ2-7, with a possible D match to TRBD1 (5 bases). Trimming cost V 2 bases and J 6 bases, with 11 bases left between them. CDR3 size: 13 residues. Written as DNA, the CDR3 is TGTGCCAGCAGTTTATTCTGGGGCTCCGAGCAGTACTTC. It encodes CASSLFWGSEQYF.

The chain has TRBV7-6 and TRBJ2-5; 7 bases map to TRBD2. The CDR3 spans 18 residues. Germline V gene data show CDR1 as SGHVS and CDR2 as FNYEAQ. Trimming took 3 bases from V and 1 from J; bases not matched to a gene: 14. CDR3 sequence: CASSFELWGGGSQETQYF. Here the CDR3 DNA reads TGTGCCAGCAGCTTCGAGTTGTGGGGCGGGGGTTCCCAAGAGACCCAGTACTTC.